A selection of T cell receptor beta chains follows, all from one sample in a study of blood T cell repertoires in COVID-19. Profiling relied on immunoSEQ multiplex PCR, and the TCRdb table lists in-frame clones only, not all of them. This sample has about 110,000 clones, with about 80% found just once. Sequencing used peripheral blood. Receptors were obtained from a woman between 65 and 79 years old with acute or convalescent COVID-19. Each CDR3 is given with its conserved first and last residue. The D gene is left open where the match is weak. Clone size is stated in some rows and not others, as once, few, many or a class when expanded.

j_gene,v_gene,abundance,d_gene,CDR3aa,CDR3nt
TRBJ2-1,TRBV20-1,-,-,CSASQWEQFF,TGCAGTGCTAGTCAGTGGGAGCAGTTCTTC
TRBJ1-2,TRBV28,-,-,CASRPGPEPYGYTF,TGTGCCAGCAGACCCGGCCCGGAGCCATATGGCTACACCTTC
TRBJ2-3,TRBV6-2/TRBV6-3,-,-,CASSDRRGATDTQYF,TGTGCCAGCAGTGACCGTCGGGGGGCCACAGATACGCAGTATTTT
TRBJ2-5,TRBV10-3,-,-,CAISENRVVTQETQYF,TGTGCCATCAGTGAAAATCGTGTAGTTACTCAAGAGACCCAGTACTTC
TRBJ1-2,TRBV11-2,-,-,CASSWDTNYGYTF,TGTGCCAGCAGCTGGGACACCAACTATGGCTACACCTTC
TRBJ1-4,TRBV5-1,-,-,CASSRGTGGEKLFF,TGCGCCAGCAGCCGCGGGACCGGAGGTGAAAAACTGTTTTTT
TRBJ2-3,TRBV18,-,-,CASSQAGFTDTQYF,TGTGCCAGCTCACAGGCGGGGTTCACAGATACGCAGTATTTT
TRBJ1-5,TRBV19,-,-,CASKRGATGGQHSNQPQHF,TGTGCCAGTAAACGAGGGGCCACTGGGGGCCAACATTCAAATCAGCCCCAGCATTTT
TRBJ1-3,TRBV28,-,TRBD1,CASTERAGQGGSGNTIYF,TGTGCCAGCACCGAAAGGGCGGGACAGGGAGGCTCTGGAAACACCATATATTTT
TRBJ1-4,TRBV28,-,-,CASSFPLGRNEKLFF,TGTGCCAGCAGTTTCCCTTTGGGCAGGAATGAAAAACTGTTTTTT
TRBJ2-2,TRBV7-3,-,TRBD1,CASSTRSGQGPGELFF,TGTGCCAGCAGCACGCGATCAGGACAGGGGCCCGGGGAGCTGTTTTTT
TRBJ2-1,TRBV6-2/TRBV6-3,-,TRBD2,CASSYRTSGGPSSYNEQFF,TGTGCCAGCAGTTACCGGACTAGCGGGGGGCCTAGCTCCTACAATGAGCAGTTCTTC
TRBJ2-1,TRBV10-2,once,-,CASTGTPYTNEQFF,TGCGCCAGCACCGGGACTCCCTATACGAATGAGCAGTTCTTC
TRBJ2-5,TRBV2,-,TRBD2,CASSDREGTQYF,TGTGCCAGCAGTGACAGGGAGGGGACCCAGTACTTC
TRBJ1-2,TRBV7-3,-,-,CASSLIGGTNGAYGYTF,TGTGCCAGCAGCTTAATCGGGGGAACCAACGGGGCCTATGGCTACACCTTC
TRBJ2-3,TRBV7-3,-,TRBD2,CASSLSGGATDTQYF,TGTGCCAGCAGCTTAAGCGGGGGGGCCACAGATACGCAGTATTTT
TRBJ1-2,TRBV3-1/TRBV3-2,-,-,CASSHRGSGHGYTF,TGTGCCAGCAGCCACAGGGGATCTGGGCATGGCTACACCTTC
TRBJ1-1,TRBV7-9,-,-,CASSPWGDTEAFF,TGTGCCAGCAGCCCATGGGGAGACACTGAAGCTTTCTTT
TRBJ1-5,TRBV10-3,few,-,CAISEGRGNQPQHF,TGTGCCATCAGTGAAGGGAGGGGAAATCAGCCCCAGCATTTT
TRBJ1-1,TRBV23-1,-,TRBD1,CASSQPDRVNTEAFF,TGCGCCAGCAGTCAACCCGACAGGGTGAACACTGAAGCTTTCTTT
TRBJ2-1,TRBV6-5,-,TRBD2,CASSSPLAGGPNEQFF,TGTGCCAGCAGTTCCCCACTAGCGGGAGGGCCCAATGAGCAGTTCTTC
TRBJ1-1,TRBV6-5,-,-,CASSYGGGGTEAFF,TGTGCCAGCAGTTATGGGGGAGGGGGCACTGAAGCTTTCTTT
TRBJ2-5,TRBV5-1,-,TRBD2,CASSFAGGPGETQYF,TGCGCCAGCAGCTTTGCGGGGGGGCCGGGGGAGACCCAGTACTTC